Each of the 32 T cell receptor beta chains below was sequenced from the same sample in a study of cytomegalovirus exposure and HLA in healthy donors. PCR involved 60 Vbeta and 13 Jbeta primers. The protocol was immunoSEQ multiplex PCR, while the TCRdb copy is restricted to in-frame clones and leaves out a portion. The sample holds approximately 110,000 clones. Material: PBMCs. Receptor source: a man in his forties or fifties in good health and CMV-seropositive.

The rearrangement uses TRBV7-3 and TRBJ1-1; 7 positions agree with TRBD1. Germline V CDR1 and CDR2: SGHTA, FQGTGA. Trimming cost V 2 bases and J 0 bases; bases outside gene matches: 9. The CDR3 is 17 residues long. The CDR3 protein is CASSLYGGDRLNTEAFF. Written as DNA, the CDR3 is TGTGCCAGCAGCTTATATGGCGGGGACAGACTGAACACTGAAGCTTTCTTT.

This chain links TRBV19 with TRBJ2-2, with 10 bases identical to TRBD2. Germline assignment: CDR1 LNHDA and CDR2 SQIVND (reference sequence). This CDR3 spans 15 amino acids. Trimming at V came to 3 bases and at J to 7 bases, leaving 5 bases not matched to a gene. CDR3 residues: CASSILAGALGELFF. CDR3 DNA sequence: TGTGCCAGTAGTATTCTAGCGGGAGCACTCGGGGAGCTGTTTTTT.

The chain combines TRBV5-1 with TRBJ2-5; TRBD1 matches 11 bases. Matching the DNA end better, TRBJ2-7 makes the J call doubtful. Germline-derived CDR1 and CDR2 are SGHRS and YFSETQ. CDR3 size: 17 residues. The CDR3 DNA reads as TGCGCCAGCAGCTCGCCGGGACAGGGGGAGTGGTCCTACGAGCAGTACTTC. Its protein is CASSSPGQGEWSYEQYF.

V and J are TRBV7-9 and TRBJ2-3; 7 bases line up with TRBD1. This CDR3 has 12 residues. Germline lookup yields CDR1 SEHNR and CDR2 FQNEAQ (reference sequence). The J segment lost 2 bases and the V segment lost 8 bases, leaving 1 base of the junction unmatched. The CDR3 DNA is TGTGCCAGCGGACAGGACACAGATACGCAGTATTTT. Its translation: CASGQDTDTQYF.

This chain's CDR3 is CATHQQGYEQYF. The CDR3 DNA follows: TGTGCCACCCACCAACAGGGCTACGAGCAGTACTTC. The chain has TRBV28 and TRBJ2-7; the D gene is possibly TRBD1 (6 bases). The V and J ends lost 10 bases and 3 bases respectively, with 13 bases between them. The CDR3 length is 12 residues. Germline V gene sequence: CDR1 MDHEN, CDR2 SYDVKM.

The rearrangement uses TRBV4-1 and TRBJ2-3, with TRBD2 identical over 9 bases. V shed 0 bases and J 4 bases; nucleotides not matched to a gene: 8. Germline V lookup: CDR1 MGHRA, CDR2 YSYEKL. The CDR3 is made up of 17 amino acids. CDR3 sequence reads: CASSQESSGSWADTQYF. CDR3 bases: TGCGCCAGCAGCCAAGAAAGTAGCGGGAGTTGGGCAGATACGCAGTATTTT.

The chain recombines TRBV4-1 with TRBJ1-5; D unclear. This CDR3 has 15 amino acids. Germline lookup yields CDR1 MGHRA and CDR2 YSYEKL. V gave up 0 bases and J gave up 3 bases, with 9 bases separating them. CDR3 DNA: TGCGCCAGCAGCCAAGAGCGCGGAGACAATCAGCCCCAGCATTTT. Translating it yields CASSQERGDNQPQHF.

This sequence joins TRBV6-1 and TRBJ1-1; D is perhaps TRBD1 (6 bases). CDR1 MNHNS and CDR2 SASEGT come from the germline V gene. The CDR3 consists of 13 residues. Trimming cost V 2 bases and J 4 bases, with 8 bases left between them. In DNA, the CDR3 is TGTGCCAGCAGTGAAAGGGGGGGCACTGAAGCTTTCTTT. The encoded protein is CASSERGGTEAFF.

This chain joins TRBV7-6 and TRBJ2-1, with D maybe TRBD2 (6 bases). This CDR3 has 15 amino acids. Germline CDR1 and CDR2: SGHVS and FNYEAQ. Trimming cost V 5 bases and J 4 bases, with 15 bases left between them. In nucleotides, the CDR3 is TGTGCCAGCAGCCGAGGTGGTAGCGGTTACAATGAGCAGTTCTTC. As protein: CASSRGGSGYNEQFF.

CDR3 bases: TGTGCCAGCAGTTACTTAATCCCGAGAGTTAATGAAAAACTGTTTTTT. Its translation: CASSYLIPRVNEKLFF. The V gene is TRBV6-6, the J gene TRBJ1-4; D unclear. V lost 1 base and J 4 bases, leaving 13 bases between the germline ends. Germline CDR1 and CDR2: MNHNY and SVGAGI (reference sequence). This CDR3 comprises 16 residues.

The chain is built from TRBV4-2 and TRBJ2-1; the match to TRBD2 covers 9 bases. Germline V gene data show CDR1 as LGHNA and CDR2 as YNFKEQ. J gave up 7 bases and V 4 bases, and 8 bases lay outside the gene matches. The CDR3 has 15 amino acids. CDR3 in amino acids: CASSPSGLAGNEQFF. The DNA of the CDR3 is TGTGCCAGCAGCCCCTCGGGACTAGCAGGTAATGAGCAGTTCTTC.

V is TRBV19 and J is TRBJ1-5; 7 nucleotides align to TRBD1. V shed 4 bases, J shed 1 base, and the junction held 4 bases outside the gene matches. The CDR3 totals 15 residues. Germline CDR1 and CDR2: LNHDA and SQIVND (reference sequence). The CDR3 coding sequence is TGTGCCAGTAGTACGGGACAGCGAAGCAATCAGCCCCAGCATTTT. Amino acids: CASSTGQRSNQPQHF.

The chain has TRBV5-1 and TRBJ2-3; D not resolved. With 5 bases removed from V and 6 bases from J, the gap between germline ends came to 13 bases. Per germline, CDR1 SGHRS and CDR2 YFSETQ. The CDR3 consists of 13 residues. CDR3 nucleotides: TGCGCCAGCAGAACGTACCCCCGGGATACGCAGTATTTT. Amino acids: CASRTYPRDTQYF.

The DNA for the CDR3 is TGTGCCAGCAGCCCTAGTGGGGCAGGTGGAAACACCATATATTTT. Encoded protein: CASSPSGAGGNTIYF. This chain links TRBV7-9 with TRBJ1-3; perhaps TRBD1 as D (5 bases). Germline CDR1 and CDR2: SEHNR and FQNEAQ (reference sequence). The CDR3 consists of 15 residues. The V and J ends lost 5 bases and 3 bases respectively, with 14 bases between them.

The V gene is TRBV7-2, the J gene TRBJ2-2; D is unresolved. This CDR3 is 14 amino acids long. Trimming took off 3 bases at V and 4 bases at J, with 9 bases between the two ends. CDR1 is SGHTA and CDR2 is FQGNSA in the germline V gene. The CDR3 region has the DNA TGTGCCAGCAGCTTCGATCCGAGCACCGGGGAGCTGTTTTTT. As protein: CASSFDPSTGELFF.

CDR3 in amino acids: CASSRGQGPGEEQFF. CDR3 sequence (DNA): TGTGCCAGCAGCCGGGGACAGGGGCCCGGGGAAGAGCAGTTCTTC. The chain has TRBV14 and TRBJ2-1; 10 nucleotides align to TRBD1. The germline gives CDR1 SGHDN, CDR2 FVKESK. The CDR3 runs 15 residues. V dropped 4 bases and J dropped 10; count of bases not matched to a gene: 10.

The rearrangement uses TRBV18 and TRBJ2-2, with 8 bases identical to TRBD1. CDR1 is KGHSH, CDR2 LQKENI, per germline. There are 16 residues in the CDR3. Losses at the gene ends were 5 bases for V and 2 bases for J; bases not matched to a gene: 7. The CDR3 DNA reads as TGTGCCAGCTCATGGACAGGGTCGCGTAACACCGGGGAGCTGTTTTTT. It encodes CASSWTGSRNTGELFF.

The rearrangement joins TRBV7-2 to TRBJ1-1; no firm D call. The CDR3 sequence is 14 residues long. The germline V gene encodes CDR1 SGHTA and CDR2 FQGNSA. V dropped 2 bases and J dropped 4 bases, with 11 bases sitting between them. In DNA, the CDR3 is TGTGCCAGCAGCTTACCGCCCTTCGGCACTGAAGCTTTCTTT. Translated: CASSLPPFGTEAFF.

V and J are TRBV2 and TRBJ2-1; TRBD1 might be the D (7 bases). The CDR3 consists of 12 residues. Germline-derived CDR1 and CDR2 are SNHLY and FYNNEI. V lost 5 bases and J lost 8, with 10 bases in between. The CDR3 nucleotides read TGTGCCAGCAGTACCAGGGGGGATGAGCAGTTCTTC. It is translated as CASSTRGDEQFF.

This chain links TRBV11-2 with TRBJ2-7; D gene unclear. This CDR3 region has 12 residues. V was trimmed by 4 bases and J by 0 bases, leaving 4 bases between them. Germline V CDR1 and CDR2: SGHAT, FQNNGV. The CDR3 sequence is CASSSSSYEQYF. DNA of the CDR3: TGTGCCAGCAGCTCCAGCTCCTACGAGCAGTACTTC.

The V and J genes are TRBV25-1 and TRBJ2-3; 12 positions agree with TRBD2. With V trimmed by 6 bases and J by 5 bases, 6 bases remained unmatched. The CDR3 has 15 residues. CDR1 is MGHDK, CDR2 SYGVNS, per germline. CDR3 sequence: CASRTSGSLRDTQYF. In DNA form, the CDR3 reads TGTGCCAGCAGGACTAGCGGGAGCCTCAGAGATACGCAGTATTTT. The variable domain in full, with the rest retrieved from reference TRBV25-1 and TRBJ2-3, is EADIYQTPRYLVIGTGKKITLECSQTMGHDKMYWYQQDPGMELHLIHYSYGVNSTEKGDLSSESTVSRIRTEHFPLTLESARPSHTSQYLCASRTSGSLRDTQYFGPGTRLTVL.

CDR3 sequence: CASAGGKKGGELFF. The DNA of the CDR3 is TGTGCCAGCGCCGGGGGGAAGAAAGGCGGGGAGCTGTTTTTT. This chain joins TRBV6-5 and TRBJ2-2; 7 bases map to TRBD2. In germline, CDR1 is MNHEY, CDR2 SVGAGI. The length of the CDR3 is 14 residues. V trimming: 8 bases; J trimming: 7 bases; junction bases outside the gene matches: 10.

CDR3 DNA sequence: TGTGCCAGCAGCTTAAATGGTTGGGGTAGGGGCTACAATGAGCAGTTCTTC. Translating gives CASSLNGWGRGYNEQFF. The rearrangement uses TRBV11-3 and TRBJ2-1; perhaps TRBD1 as D (5 bases). CDR1 SGHNT and CDR2 YENEEA come from the germline V gene. CDR3 length: 17 residues. The V end lost 2 bases, the J end lost 3 bases, and 17 bases lay between the germline ends. The full variable domain, its missing parts supplied by reference TRBV11-3 and TRBJ2-1, is EAGVVQSPRYKIIEKKQPVAFWCNPISGHNTLYWYLQNLGQGPELLIRYENEEAVDDSQLPKDRFSAERLKGVDSTLKIQPAELGDSAVYLCASSLNGWGRGYNEQFFGPGTRLTVL.

The V and J genes are TRBV4-2 and TRBJ2-1, with 8 bases fitting TRBD2. CDR3 length equals 16 residues. Germline CDR1 and CDR2: LGHNA and YNFKEQ. Trimming removed 1 base from V and 2 bases from J; junction bases left unmatched: 4. CDR3 region: CASSQVFGRAYNEQFF. The DNA for the CDR3 is TGTGCCAGCAGCCAAGTGTTCGGGAGGGCCTACAATGAGCAGTTCTTC.

J is TRBJ1-5 and V is TRBV2, with D unresolved. Germline V CDR1 and CDR2: SNHLY, FYNNEI. V was clipped by 7 bases and J by 2 bases, with 6 bases between them. CDR3 length equals 12 residues. As DNA, the CDR3 is TGTGCCAGCACCTCCCGCAATCAGCCCCAGCATTTT. This sequence encodes CASTSRNQPQHF.

The gene calls are TRBV9 and TRBJ1-4, with D hard to call. This CDR3 is 16 amino acids long. V lost 0 bases, J lost 0 bases, and 9 bases lay in between. Germline CDR1 is SGDLS and CDR2 is YYNGEE. The CDR3 reads CASSVGGPATNEKLFF. The CDR3 DNA is TGTGCCAGCAGCGTAGGTGGCCCTGCAACTAATGAAAAACTGTTTTTT.

The chain is built from TRBV6-1 and TRBJ1-4, with 7 bases matching TRBD1. The V segment lost 9 bases and the J segment 5 bases; nucleotides outside the gene matches: 6. This CDR3 is built from 13 residues. Germline CDR1 reads MNHNS; CDR2 reads SASEGT. CDR3 nucleotide sequence: TGTGCCAGTAAGGGACAGCCAAATGAAAAACTGTTTTTT. This gives the protein CASKGQPNEKLFF.

The V call is TRBV19, the J call TRBJ2-1; D gene ambiguous. CDR1 and CDR2 (germline): LNHDA, SQIVND (reference sequence). The CDR3 runs to 13 residues. V was clipped by 1 base and J by 2 bases, with 3 bases between them. The CDR3 nucleotides are TGTGCCAGTAGTATAGTCACCTACAATGAGCAGTTCTTC. Protein product: CASSIVTYNEQFF.

The rearrangement uses TRBV5-6 and TRBJ1-2; D is possibly TRBD1 (6 bases). The CDR3 length is 16 residues. Trimming took off 0 bases at V and 0 bases at J, with 12 bases between the two ends. Germline-derived CDR1 and CDR2 are SGHDT and YYEEEE. Here the CDR3 reads CASSLDPGAANYGYTF. The CDR3 DNA follows: TGTGCCAGCAGCTTGGATCCAGGGGCAGCTAACTATGGCTACACCTTC.

V and J are TRBV4-1 and TRBJ2-2; TRBD1 matches 7 bases. Germline loops: CDR1 MGHRA, CDR2 YSYEKL. V lost 0 bases, J lost 5 bases, and 15 bases stayed unmatched. The CDR3 length is 19 residues. CDR3 in DNA: TGCGCCAGCAGCCAAGATTTTAGACAGGGAACCTTGGGGACCGGGGAGCTGTTTTTT. It codes for CASSQDFRQGTLGTGELFF.

This chain joins TRBV15 and TRBJ2-5, with TRBD2 matching 9 bases. After removal of 3 bases from V and 5 bases from J, the junction contained 7 bases not matched to a gene. The CDR3 loop spans 15 amino acids. Per the germline V gene, CDR1 is LNHNV and CDR2 is YYDKDF (reference sequence). The CDR3 protein is CATSRTSGEGETQYF. For the CDR3, the DNA is TGTGCCACCAGCAGGACTAGCGGCGAGGGGGAGACCCAGTACTTC.

This chain joins TRBV7-2 and TRBJ2-3; TRBD2 aligns across 8 bases. Germline V gene sequence: CDR1 SGHTA, CDR2 FQGNSA. CDR3 length: 19 amino acids. With V trimmed by 1 base and J by 6 bases, 18 bases remained unmatched. The CDR3 spells CASSLVGGGGRRYIDTQYF. The CDR3 DNA follows: TGTGCCAGCAGCTTAGTGGGAGGTGGCGGGAGGAGGTATATCGATACGCAGTATTTT. Together with reference TRBV7-2 and TRBJ2-3, the CDR3 gives the full variable domain: GAGVSQSPSNKVTEKGKDVELRCDPISGHTALYWYRQSLGQGLEFLIYFQGNSAPDKSGLPSDRFSAERTGGSVSTLTIQRTQQEDSAVYLCASSLVGGGGRRYIDTQYFGPGTRLTVL.